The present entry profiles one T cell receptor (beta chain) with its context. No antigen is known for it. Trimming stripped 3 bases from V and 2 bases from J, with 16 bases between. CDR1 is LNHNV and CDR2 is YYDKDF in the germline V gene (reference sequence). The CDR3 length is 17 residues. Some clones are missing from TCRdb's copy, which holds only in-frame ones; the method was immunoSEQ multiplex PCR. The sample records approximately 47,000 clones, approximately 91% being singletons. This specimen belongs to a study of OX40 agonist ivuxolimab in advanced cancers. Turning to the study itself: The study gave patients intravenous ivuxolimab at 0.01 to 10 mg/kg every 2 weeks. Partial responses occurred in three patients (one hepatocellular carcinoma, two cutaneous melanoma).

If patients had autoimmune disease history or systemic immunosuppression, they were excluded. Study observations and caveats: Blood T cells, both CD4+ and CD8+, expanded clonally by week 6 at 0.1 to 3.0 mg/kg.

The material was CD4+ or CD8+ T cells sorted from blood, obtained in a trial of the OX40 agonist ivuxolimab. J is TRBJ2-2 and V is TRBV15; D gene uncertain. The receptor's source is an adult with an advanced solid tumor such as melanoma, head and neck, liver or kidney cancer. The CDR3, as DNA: TGTGCCACCAGCAGGACGATCAGGAGATTCAACACCGGGGAGCTGTTTTTT. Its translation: CATSRTIRRFNTGELFF.